Below are 15 T cell receptor beta chains sequenced from a single sample in a study of T cells in Graves' hyperthyroidism and ophthalmopathy (dated 2019 in TCRdb). Library creation used multiplex PCR. The instrument was an Illumina HiSeq 2000. The TCR beta CDR3 regions were amplified from RNA transcripts. A first-round RT-PCR of the TCR CDR3 used the HTBI primer set with the Qiagen OneStep RT-PCR kit. TCRdb trimmed the raw reads at Q25, called clones with MiXCR and kept productive beta chains. Every distinct CDR3 protein forms one entry, paired with its most common genes and DNA. In all, the sample holds a few hundred thousand distinct CDR3 sequences, and around 14% of those were seen once. The ten largest clones capture about 30% of the sample. The specimen sequenced was blood. The receptors come from a woman in her 30s with Graves' hyperthyroidism.

This clonotype was counted at least ten times. The chain has TRBV7-9 and TRBJ2-5; D is perhaps TRBD2 (6 bases). The CDR3 consists of 13 residues. Germline V CDR1 and CDR2: SEHNR, FQNEAQ (reference sequence). V dropped 3 bases and J dropped 5 bases, with 10 bases sitting between them. The DNA for the CDR3 is TGTGCCAGCAGCTTCTCCAGCGGGGAGACCCAGTACTTC. This translates into CASSFSSGETQYF.

This clonotype was counted many times. V gene TRBV2 combines with J gene TRBJ2-1, with 10 nucleotides matching TRBD2. Germline values: CDR1 SNHLY, CDR2 FYNNEI. V was pared by 5 bases and J by 7 bases, with 8 bases of the junction left unmatched. The length of the CDR3 is 15 residues. CDR3 nucleotide sequence: TGTGCCAGCAGTTGGACTAGCGGAGGCCTAAATGAGCAGTTCTTC. It is translated as CASSWTSGGLNEQFF.

At least ten counts were recorded for this clonotype. The chain employs TRBV20-1 and TRBJ1-1, with 11 positions matching TRBD1. The length of the CDR3 is 15 residues. Unmatched junction bases numbered 6, after V lost 6 bases and J lost 0 bases. From germline, CDR1 is DFQATT and CDR2 SNEGSKA (reference sequence). The CDR3 DNA reads as TGCAGTGCCGCCGGGACAGGGGGACTGAACACTGAAGCTTTCTTT. Translated: CSAAGTGGLNTEAFF.

A few counts support this clonotype. This chain connects TRBV5-1 to TRBJ1-6; 9 bases map to TRBD1. This CDR3 region has 15 residues. The V and J ends lost 4 bases and 9 bases, in that order; junction bases with no gene match: 8. Germline CDR1 is SGHRS and CDR2 is YFSETQ. CDR3 protein: CASSADGTGSSPLHF. In nucleotides, the CDR3 is TGCGCCAGCAGCGCTGACGGGACAGGGTCTTCACCCCTCCACTTT.

This sequence joins TRBV3-1 and TRBJ2-2; 8 bases line up with TRBD1. The CDR3 consists of 14 residues. Germline V gene lookup returns CDR1 LGHDT and CDR2 YNNKEL (reference sequence). Trimming removed 2 bases from V and 6 bases from J; junction bases left unmatched: 2. The CDR3 nucleotides are TGTGCCAGCAGCCAACAGGGGGCGTCCGGGGAGCTGTTTTTT. Encoded protein: CASSQQGASGELFF.

This clonotype was found many times. This chain links TRBV28 with TRBJ2-7; the D gene is possibly TRBD2 (5 bases). From germline, CDR1 is MDHEN and CDR2 SYDVKM. This CDR3 has 14 amino acids. V lost 7 bases to trimming and J lost 4 bases, with 17 bases between them. The CDR3 spells CASTIHAGQYEQYF. CDR3 in DNA: TGTGCCAGCACCATCCATGCGGGCCAGTACGAGCAGTACTTC.

Here the CDR3 DNA reads TGTGCCAGCAGCTTGAAAGGGCCGAACACTGAAGCTTTCTTT. Residues: CASSLKGPNTEAFF. The J gene is TRBJ1-1, the V gene TRBV5-6; no clear D. In germline, CDR1 is SGHDT, CDR2 YYEEEE. The CDR3 runs 14 residues. With 1 base removed from V and 1 base from J, the gap between germline ends came to 8 bases. Looking up the rest from reference TRBV5-6 and TRBJ1-1 gives the full variable domain: DAGVTQSPTHLIKTRGQQVTLRCSPKSGHDTVSWYQQALGQGPQFIFQYYEEEERQRGNFPDRFSGHQFPNYSSELNVNALLLGDSALYLCASSLKGPNTEAFFGQGTRLTVV.

At least ten counts were recorded for this clonotype. CDR3 in DNA: TGTGCCACCAGTGCCTCCGGGACAGGGATTCATGGCTACACCTTC. This sequence encodes CATSASGTGIHGYTF. V usage is TRBV24-1 and J usage is TRBJ1-2, with 9 positions matching TRBD1. The CDR3 is 15 amino acids. Trimming at V came to 5 bases and at J to 6 bases, leaving 9 bases not matched to a gene. Germline V CDR1 and CDR2: KGHDR, SFDVKD.

The chain employs TRBV19 and TRBJ2-1; 7 nucleotides agree with TRBD2. This CDR3 has 13 residues. Losses at the gene ends were 5 bases for V and 13 bases for J; bases not matched to a gene: 11. Germline V gene sequence: CDR1 LNHDA, CDR2 SQIVND (reference sequence). Here the CDR3 DNA reads TGTGCCAGTAGTTTGGGGGACTATACTTTCCAGTTCTTC. Its protein product is CASSLGDYTFQFF.

The chain combines TRBV7-9 with TRBJ1-2; possible D gene TRBD1, 5 bases. CDR1 and CDR2 (germline): SEHNR, FQNEAQ (reference sequence). Trimming pared 5 bases from V and 4 bases from J, leaving 14 bases between. The CDR3 runs 14 residues. The CDR3 spells CASSPPGGAYGYTF. The CDR3 DNA follows: TGTGCCAGCAGCCCCCCGGGAGGGGCCTATGGCTACACCTTC.

Only a few counts were recorded for this clonotype. The chain uses TRBV4-2 and TRBJ2-7; perhaps TRBD1 as D (6 bases). The CDR3 consists of 15 residues. V lost 4 bases to trimming and J lost 4 bases, with 17 bases between them. Germline V gene sequence: CDR1 LGHNA, CDR2 YNFKEQ. The CDR3: CASSRGTGTQYEQYF. The CDR3 DNA reads as TGTGCCAGCAGCCGAGGAACCGGGACACAGTACGAGCAGTACTTC.

The chain recombines TRBV6-1 with TRBJ2-7; D is uncertain. CDR1 is MNHNS, CDR2 SASEGT, per germline. V was shortened by 4 bases and J by 6 bases, with 19 bases between the two germline ends. The CDR3 sequence is 15 residues long. The CDR3 region is CASSAGSAGMGEQYF. CDR3 nucleotide sequence: TGTGCCAGCAGTGCCGGGTCCGCAGGAATGGGCGAGCAGTACTTC.

This clonotype has a handful of counts. The chain has TRBV5-1 and TRBJ1-1; 8 bases are shared with TRBD1. V was clipped by 4 bases and J by 1 base; unmatched bases: 0. The germline V gene encodes CDR1 SGHRS and CDR2 YFSETQ. The CDR3 consists of 13 residues. CDR3 protein: CASSTGGNTEAFF. The CDR3 DNA sequence: TGCGCCAGCAGCACAGGGGGGAACACTGAAGCTTTCTTT.

This clonotype was seen a handful of times. The chain joins TRBV24-1 to TRBJ1-2; D gene unclear. This CDR3 contains 15 residues. V shed 5 bases and J shed 5 bases, with 17 bases lying between them. Germline CDR1 reads KGHDR; CDR2 reads SFDVKD. The CDR3 sequence is CATSGSSNQQYGYTF. CDR3 in DNA: TGTGCCACCAGTGGGTCCTCTAACCAGCAGTATGGCTACACCTTC.

The gene calls are TRBV4-1 and TRBJ2-3, with 8 bases identical to TRBD2. Germline CDR1 and CDR2: MGHRA and YSYEKL. The J segment lost 5 bases and the V segment lost 8 bases, leaving 6 bases of the junction unmatched. There are 13 residues in the CDR3. In nucleotides, the CDR3 is TGCGCCAGCCAGAGGGCGGGAGGAGATACGCAGTATTTT. This translates into CASQRAGGDTQYF.